The rows below give T cell receptor beta chains drawn from one sample of a study of T cells after yellow fever vaccination. Using its own MiXCR run on the 5' RACE reads, TCRdb lists one record per CDR3 protein. Counted here are around 360,000 distinct CDR3 sequences, 11% occurring once; the ten biggest clones make up 18%. This specimen consisted of PBMCs, obtained on the day of the first yellow fever vaccination. The receptor source for this set is a man aged 18 to 35 who received the YFV17D yellow fever vaccine. The CDR3 runs from the conserved cysteine through the conserved F or W. The order of the fields is V gene, clone size, J gene, CDR3 length, CDR3 protein. A row's size may be missing; if present it is once, few, many or a size class.

TRBV7-6	NA	TRBJ2-3	14	CASSLVGLADTQYF
TRBV5-4	NA	TRBJ2-3	14	CASSLRQRTDTQYF
TRBV24-1	few	TRBJ2-1	16	CATSDSTSGTGSEQFF
TRBV5-1	many	TRBJ2-3	16	CASSAPEGGKTDTQYF
TRBV15	NA	TRBJ2-3	14	CATSRERVGDTQYF
TRBV24-1	NA	TRBJ2-2	15	CATGGEGGATGELFF
TRBV12-3/TRBV12-4	NA	TRBJ2-7	16	CASSLAWRGLRYEQYF
TRBV11-2	few	TRBJ2-2	15	CASSFPSGGAGELFF
TRBV7-2	many	TRBJ2-3	14	CASSPTVRTDTQYF
TRBV7-9	many	TRBJ2-4	16	CASSASGGLAKNIQYF
TRBV7-2	NA	TRBJ2-7	14	CASSLRGPHYEQYF
TRBV6-1	NA	TRBJ2-2	16	CASTIYDMQGTGELFF
TRBV7-8	few	TRBJ2-2	15	CASSTRLGQTGELFF
TRBV5-6	NA	TRBJ1-2	14	CASSLWTQQGGYTF
TRBV27	NA	TRBJ2-1	15	CASSLMAATYNEQFF
TRBV5-1	few	TRBJ2-7	13	CASSPRQGGEQYF
TRBV5-1	NA	TRBJ1-1	15	CASSFYGLPNTEAFF
TRBV7-8	few	TRBJ2-7	15	CASSLVQGLSYEQYF
TRBV18	NA	TRBJ1-2	12	CASSIGQGGYTF
TRBV5-1	many	TRBJ2-3	15	CASSSIAGGQDTQYF
TRBV5-6	NA	TRBJ2-5	19	CASSLLGPSGGRFGETQYF
TRBV4-3	few	TRBJ2-3	18	CASSQGTSGGQYTDTQYF